The TCR beta chain under discussion was sequenced for a study of blood T cell repertoires in COVID-19. About the research overall: Spain, Italy and the United States supplied samples that represented acute and convalescent COVID-19.

V gave up 5 bases and J gave up 7 bases, with 26 bases separating them. Germline lookup yields CDR1 MNHNY and CDR2 SVGAGI (reference sequence). This CDR3 has 18 amino acids. The data were produced by immunoSEQ multiplex PCR, yet TCRdb's version contains in-frame clones alone and is incomplete. The sample has under 130,000 clones, approximately 62% seen once. The material sequenced was peripheral blood. This chain uses TRBV6-6 with TRBJ2-2; a possible D gene is TRBD2 (5 bases). This receptor was taken from a man at least 80 years old with acute or convalescent COVID-19. Here the CDR3 reads CASSHAGVRIAGSGELFF. DNA for the CDR3: TGTGCCAGCAGTCACGCCGGGGTGCGAATAGCAGGTAGCGGGGAGCTGTTTTTT.